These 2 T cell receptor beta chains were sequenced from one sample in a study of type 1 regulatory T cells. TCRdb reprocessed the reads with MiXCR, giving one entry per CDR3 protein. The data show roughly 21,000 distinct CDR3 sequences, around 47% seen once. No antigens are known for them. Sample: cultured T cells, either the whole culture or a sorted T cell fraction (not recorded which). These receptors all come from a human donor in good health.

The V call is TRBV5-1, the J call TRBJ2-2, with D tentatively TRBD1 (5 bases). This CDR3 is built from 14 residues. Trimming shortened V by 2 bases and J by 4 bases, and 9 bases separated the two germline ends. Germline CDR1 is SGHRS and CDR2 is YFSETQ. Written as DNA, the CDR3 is TGCGCCAGCAGCTTTTCGCAGGGCACCGGGGAGCTGTTTTTT. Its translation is CASSFSQGTGELFF.

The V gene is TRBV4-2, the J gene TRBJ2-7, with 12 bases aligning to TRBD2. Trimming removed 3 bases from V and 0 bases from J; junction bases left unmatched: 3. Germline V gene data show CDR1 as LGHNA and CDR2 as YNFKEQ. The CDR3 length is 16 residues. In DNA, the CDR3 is TGTGCCAGCAGCCAGTGGACTAGCGGGATCTCCTACGAGCAGTACTTC. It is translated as CASSQWTSGISYEQYF.